These 32 T cell receptor beta chains originate from one sample sequenced in a study of neurological immune-mediated disorders (dated by TCRdb to between 2019 and 2020). Library construction relied on 5' RACE. The listed sequencing device is Illumina HiSeq 2500. TCRdb trimmed the raw reads at Q25, called clones with MiXCR and kept productive beta chains. Identical CDR3 proteins give one entry, which carries the most common genes and DNA. In all, the sample holds 30,000 to 35,000 distinct CDR3 sequences, and less than 5% of those were seen once. About 23% of the sample lies in the top ten. Material: CD4+ T cells from blood. Receptor source: a woman aged 40 to 49 in good health.

This clonotype was picked up many times. The chain combines TRBV20-1 with TRBJ2-2; D remains unclear. This CDR3 spans 13 amino acids. Germline assignment: CDR1 DFQATT and CDR2 SNEGSKA (reference sequence). V was pared by 3 bases and J by 5 bases, with 10 bases between. CDR3 in DNA: TGCAGTGCTAGGCCAGATAATACCGGGGAGCTGTTTTTT. The encoded protein is CSARPDNTGELFF.

At least ten counts were recorded for this clonotype. V usage is TRBV7-6 and J usage is TRBJ1-1, with D perhaps TRBD1 (5 bases). Trimming stripped 4 bases from V and 1 base from J, with 13 bases between. The germline gives CDR1 SGHVS, CDR2 FNYEAQ. The CDR3 extends over 15 amino acids. The CDR3 DNA follows: TGTGCCAGCAGCTCCCAAGCCGGGGCGAACACTGAAGCTTTCTTT. This gives the protein CASSSQAGANTEAFF.

Many counts were recorded for this clonotype. The gene calls are TRBV28 and TRBJ1-1, with D possibly being TRBD1 (5 bases). Germline V gene sequence: CDR1 MDHEN, CDR2 SYDVKM. Trimming removed 1 base at V and 11 bases at J, with 11 bases between. There are 12 residues in the CDR3. CDR3: CASSLFPGWAFF. In DNA, the CDR3 is TGTGCCAGCAGTTTATTCCCAGGGTGGGCTTTCTTT.

This clonotype was counted ten times or more. This chain uses TRBV5-1 with TRBJ2-3; 8 bases agree with TRBD2. Germline CDR1 reads SGHRS; CDR2 reads YFSETQ. The CDR3 spans 15 residues. J was trimmed by 4 bases and V by 2 bases; bases with no gene match: 6. The CDR3 DNA sequence: TGCGCCAGCAGCTTCCTTAGCGGGGTCTCAGATACGCAGTATTTT. Protein sequence: CASSFLSGVSDTQYF.

This clonotype was picked up many times. The J gene is TRBJ2-5, the V gene TRBV2; 7 nucleotides match TRBD1. The ends lost 6 bases at V and 4 bases at J; junction bases unmatched: 11. CDR3 size: 15 residues. Germline lookup yields CDR1 SNHLY and CDR2 FYNNEI. The CDR3: CASRGSLAGGETQYF. CDR3 sequence (DNA): TGTGCCAGCAGAGGCTCTTTGGCAGGGGGAGAGACCCAGTACTTC.

This clonotype has at least ten counts. The gene calls are TRBV4-1 and TRBJ1-5; 10 bases agree with TRBD1. Trimming at V came to 1 base and at J to 6 bases, leaving 3 bases not matched to a gene. The CDR3 runs 15 residues. Germline CDR1 reads MGHRA; CDR2 reads YSYEKL. The CDR3 DNA follows: TGCGCCAGCAGCCAAGCGACAGGGGGCAGTCAGCCCCAGCATTTT. Translation gives CASSQATGGSQPQHF.

This clonotype was seen ten or more times. The J gene is TRBJ2-2, the V gene TRBV27, with D possibly TRBD1 on 6 matching bases. Trimming took off 5 bases at V and 0 bases at J, with 19 bases between the two ends. The CDR3 contains 18 residues. CDR1 MNHEY and CDR2 SMNVEV come from the germline V gene (reference sequence). For the CDR3, the DNA is TGTGCCAGCAGTCTCGACCCCCCCGGGACACCGAACACCGGGGAGCTGTTTTTT. Its translation: CASSLDPPGTPNTGELFF.

This clonotype has at least ten counts. The V gene is TRBV10-3, the J gene TRBJ2-1, with unresolved D. V dropped 3 bases and J dropped 10 bases, with 10 bases sitting between them. Germline CDR1 and CDR2: ENHRY and SYGVKD. CDR3 length equals 12 residues. The CDR3 DNA reads TGTGCCATCAGTGATTACGGGCGGGAGCAGTTCTTC. As protein: CAISDYGREQFF.

This clonotype was detected ten times or more. The chain is built from TRBV5-1 and TRBJ2-7, with 7 bases that match TRBD2. The CDR3 sequence is 13 residues long. The V segment lost 4 bases and the J segment 2 bases; nucleotides outside the gene matches: 3. CDR1 SGHRS and CDR2 YFSETQ come from the germline V gene. CDR3 in DNA: TGCGCCAGCAGCCCCGGACTAGCCTACGAGCAGTACTTC. Protein product: CASSPGLAYEQYF.

This clonotype was picked up many times. V is TRBV11-2 and J is TRBJ1-1; no definite D call. This CDR3 has 14 amino acids. From germline, CDR1 is SGHAT and CDR2 FQNNGV. V lost 3 bases to trimming and J lost 0 bases, with 8 bases between them. The CDR3 DNA sequence: TGTGCCAGCAGCTTGCGAAAGGTGAACACTGAAGCTTTCTTT. It encodes CASSLRKVNTEAFF.

This clonotype was counted ten times or more. The chain uses TRBV29-1 and TRBJ2-1; D gene uncertain. Trimming removed 3 bases from V and 4 bases from J, with 4 bases in between. The CDR3 consists of 11 residues. Germline values: CDR1 SQVTM, CDR2 ANQGSEA. CDR3 region: CSVERYNEQFF. The CDR3 nucleotides read TGCAGCGTTGAGCGGTACAATGAGCAGTTCTTC.

This clonotype was seen repeatedly, ten times or more. V and J are TRBV4-2 and TRBJ1-1; 8 bases fit TRBD1. Looked up from germline, CDR1 is LGHNA and CDR2 is YNFKEQ. This CDR3 has 17 amino acids. V shed 1 base, J shed 5 bases, and the junction held 12 bases outside the gene matches. The CDR3 DNA is TGTGCCAGCAGCCAAGTGGGCGGGGCAGGGGGCCGGACTGAAGCTTTCTTT. This translates into CASSQVGGAGGRTEAFF.

This clonotype was recorded at least ten times. The chain links TRBV28 to TRBJ1-1; D call uncertain. Germline V gene data show CDR1 as MDHEN and CDR2 as SYDVKM. The germline V and J ends were trimmed by 1 base and 5 bases, with 8 bases remaining between them. The CDR3 totals 13 residues. CDR3 in amino acids: CASSLYGSTEAFF. CDR3 coding DNA: TGTGCCAGCAGTTTATATGGGTCTACTGAAGCTTTCTTT. The complete variable domain, with remaining parts taken from reference TRBV28 and TRBJ1-1, reads DVKVTQSSRYLVKRTGEKVFLECVQDMDHENMFWYRQDPGLGLRLIYFSYDVKMKEKGDIPEGYSVSREKKERFSLILESASTNQTSMYLCASSLYGSTEAFFGQGTRLTVV.

This chain links TRBV23-1 with TRBJ2-7; the D gene is possibly TRBD2 (5 bases). TRBV23-1 carries the ORF label, with uncertain function. The CDR3 length is 17 residues. V was clipped by 4 bases and J by 6 bases, with 25 bases between them. CDR3 in DNA: TGCGCCAGCAGTCCAAACGCGGACTCCGTTTTGTTTGGCGAGCAGTACTTC. Its translation is CASSPNADSVLFGEQYF.

This clonotype was seen ten or more times. The rearrangement links TRBV5-1 to TRBJ1-4, with D uncertain. Germline V CDR1 and CDR2: SGHRS, YFSETQ. The CDR3 runs 17 residues. Trimming took 0 bases from V and 8 from J, leaving 20 bases between them. The CDR3 DNA follows: TGCGCCAGCAGCTTGGATAGAGGACCCACAACCGAAGAAAAACTGTTTTTT. Its protein product is CASSLDRGPTTEEKLFF.

In this sample, this clonotype turned up many times. This chain uses TRBV20-1 with TRBJ2-1; weak D call: TRBD2 (7 bases). The germline gives CDR1 DFQATT, CDR2 SNEGSKA (reference sequence). CDR3 size: 12 residues. Trimming removed 3 bases at V and 7 bases at J, with 10 bases between. CDR3 coding DNA: TGCAGTGCTAGCGGGGGGCTGAATGAGCAGTTCTTC. It specifies CSASGGLNEQFF.

This clonotype was counted many times. The chain uses TRBV20-1 and TRBJ2-2; 9 nucleotides line up with TRBD2. The ends lost 4 bases at V and 5 bases at J; junction bases unmatched: 17. CDR3 length: 18 amino acids. Germline V gene sequence: CDR1 DFQATT, CDR2 SNEGSKA (reference sequence). For the CDR3, the DNA is TGCAGTGCTATACCGTGGGACCCGGGACTAGCTGAGACCGGGGAGCTGTTTTTT. Residues: CSAIPWDPGLAETGELFF.

By proportion, this clonotype is medium-sized. V is TRBV3-1 and J is TRBJ2-5, with a possible D match to TRBD1 (5 bases). This CDR3 spans 15 amino acids. V gave up 5 bases and J gave up 2 bases, with 15 bases separating them. Germline assignment: CDR1 LGHDT and CDR2 YNNKEL (reference sequence). Written as DNA, the CDR3 is TGTGCCAGCAGCTCTTTGGGGCGGAAGCAAGAGACCCAGTACTTC. It is translated as CASSSLGRKQETQYF.

This clonotype has a count of ten or more. This chain links TRBV5-1 with TRBJ1-1; D call uncertain. CDR3 size: 15 residues. CDR1 and CDR2 from the germline V gene are SGHRS and YFSETQ. V lost 0 bases, J lost 5 bases, and 14 bases lay in between. The CDR3 region is CASSLDFVGATEAFF. DNA for the CDR3: TGCGCCAGCAGCTTGGACTTTGTTGGCGCGACTGAAGCTTTCTTT.

In the case of this clonotype: Possible read error: a much larger clone is one base away. For the CDR3, the DNA is TGTGCCAGCAGTCGGACCGGGACATTCAATCAGCCCCAGCATTTT. Residues: CASSRTGTFNQPQHF. V usage is TRBV28 and J usage is TRBJ1-5; a possible D gene is TRBD1 (6 bases). This CDR3 has 15 residues. Looked up from germline, CDR1 is MDHEN and CDR2 is SYDVKM. Trimming removed 5 bases at V and 3 bases at J, with 14 bases between.

This clonotype was seen ten or more times. The chain has TRBV28 and TRBJ2-7; no firm D call. The ends were cut back, 5 bases at V and 4 bases at J, with 9 bases in the middle. This CDR3 has 12 amino acids. CDR1 and CDR2 (germline): MDHEN, SYDVKM. This chain's CDR3 is CASSLIRYEQYF. DNA for the CDR3: TGTGCCAGCAGTCTAATTCGGTACGAGCAGTACTTC.

This clonotype has at least ten counts. V is TRBV20-1 and J is TRBJ2-1, with 7 bases that match TRBD2. The ends lost 3 bases at V and 3 bases at J; junction bases unmatched: 5. Germline CDR1 is DFQATT and CDR2 is SNEGSKA (reference sequence). The CDR3 runs 14 residues. The CDR3: CSASLASGYNEQFF. Here the CDR3 DNA reads TGCAGTGCTAGTTTGGCTAGCGGCTACAATGAGCAGTTCTTC.

In its sample, this clonotype is medium-sized (0.01 to 0.1%). The V call is TRBV20-1, the J call TRBJ2-1; 7 nucleotides line up with TRBD1. After removal of 3 bases from V and 3 bases from J, the junction contained 5 bases not matched to a gene. The CDR3 consists of 14 residues. Germline-derived CDR1 and CDR2 are DFQATT and SNEGSKA (reference sequence). The CDR3 region has the DNA TGCAGTGCTAGGCCCTGGGACAGCTACAATGAGCAGTTCTTC. This encodes CSARPWDSYNEQFF.

This clonotype showed up many times. This rearrangement joins TRBV6-2 or TRBV6-3 to TRBJ1-2; TRBD1 aligns across 10 bases. Trimming at V came to 7 bases and at J to 7 bases, leaving 6 bases not matched to a gene. The CDR3 has 13 residues. CDR1 MNHEY and CDR2 SVGEGT come from the germline V gene. Here the CDR3 DNA reads TGTGCCAGCACTTCGACAGGGGGCTTTGGCTACACCTTC. It specifies CASTSTGGFGYTF.

This clonotype has ten or more counts. This sequence joins TRBV12-3 or TRBV12-4 and TRBJ2-1, with 8 positions matching TRBD2. Trimming took 6 bases from V and 3 from J; bases not matched to a gene: 19. The CDR3 runs 19 residues. CDR3 protein: CASSHVGAGGLIGYNEQFF. CDR3 nucleotides: TGTGCCAGCAGCCACGTCGGGGCGGGAGGTCTGATTGGCTACAATGAGCAGTTCTTC.

This clonotype was detected ten times or more. The genes are TRBV6-5 and TRBJ1-2, with 9 bases fitting TRBD1. V shed 11 bases, J shed 6 bases, and the junction held 10 bases outside the gene matches. Germline V gene lookup returns CDR1 MNHEY and CDR2 SVGAGI. There are 13 residues in the CDR3. The CDR3 loop is CASRDRELDGYTF. The CDR3 region has the DNA TGTGCCTCTCGGGACAGGGAGTTGGATGGCTACACCTTC.

This clonotype has a count of ten or more. The CDR3 nucleotides read TGTGCCAGCTCTGGGGCCAACGTCCTGACTTTC. It specifies CASSGANVLTF. V usage is TRBV2 and J usage is TRBJ2-6; no firm D call. Germline V gene sequence: CDR1 SNHLY, CDR2 FYNNEI. Trimming took 8 bases from V and 1 from J, leaving 0 bases between them. This CDR3 comprises 11 residues.

Ten or more counts support this clonotype. The chain joins TRBV6-1 to TRBJ2-1, with 7 bases identical to TRBD2. From germline, CDR1 is MNHNS and CDR2 SASEGT. V dropped 2 bases and J dropped 0; count of bases not matched to a gene: 4. CDR3 length equals 16 residues. Written as DNA, the CDR3 is TGTGCCAGCAGTGAATTGGGGGGGGGCTCCTACAATGAGCAGTTCTTC. Its translation is CASSELGGGSYNEQFF.

This clonotype was counted a few times. The chain uses TRBV7-2 and TRBJ2-5; 8 nucleotides agree with TRBD1. The CDR3 runs to 13 residues. With V trimmed by 5 bases and J by 6 bases, 5 bases remained unmatched. Germline V gene sequence: CDR1 SGHTA, CDR2 FQGNSA. The CDR3 DNA reads TGTGCCAGCAGCCCCCGGACAGGGCAGACCCAGTACTTC. Its translation is CASSPRTGQTQYF.

This clonotype was seen many times. The chain has TRBV29-1 and TRBJ1-1; TRBD1 might be the D (5 bases). Germline CDR1 SQVTM, CDR2 ANQGSEA. Trimming removed 4 bases from V and 1 base from J, with 10 bases in between. The CDR3 totals 13 residues. The CDR3 region has the DNA TGCAGCGTTGGACAGAAGTCGAACACTGAAGCTTTCTTT. Encoded protein: CSVGQKSNTEAFF. The variable domain in full, with the rest retrieved from reference TRBV29-1 and TRBJ1-1, is SAVISQKPSRDICQRGTSLTIQCQVDSQVTMMFWYRQQPGQSLTLIATANQGSEATYESGFVIDKFPISRPNLTFSTLTVSNMSPEDSSIYLCSVGQKSNTEAFFGQGTRLTVV.

This clonotype was observed many times. The chain is built from TRBV6-5 and TRBJ2-7; D unresolved. V lost 8 bases and J lost 2, with 4 bases in between. The CDR3 contains 10 residues. Germline V gene data show CDR1 as MNHEY and CDR2 as SVGAGI. CDR3 protein: CASGTYEQYF. The CDR3 DNA is TGTGCCAGCGGGACCTACGAGCAGTACTTC.

This clonotype came up many times. The chain couples TRBV7-8 to TRBJ2-7; D not resolved. Per the germline V gene, CDR1 is SGHVS and CDR2 is FQNEAQ. The length of the CDR3 is 15 residues. V dropped 1 base and J dropped 2 bases, with 12 bases sitting between them. DNA of the CDR3: TGTGCCAGCAGCTTAGGTTGGGCGCTGACCTACGAGCAGTACTTC. Protein product: CASSLGWALTYEQYF.